The 24 T cell receptor beta chains below were found in one sample sequenced in a study of pediatric ulcerative colitis. Profiled with immunoSEQ multiplex PCR; TCRdb holds only in-frame clones, not every one. The sample holds about 9,500 clones, 80% to 90% seen once. The material sequenced was blood. These receptors were obtained from a girl between 10 and 17 years old with moderate ulcerative colitis.

V is TRBV5-4 and J is TRBJ1-6; 8 nucleotides agree with TRBD1. This CDR3 comprises 17 residues. V dropped 3 bases and J dropped 7; count of bases not matched to a gene: 12. From germline, CDR1 is SGHNT and CDR2 YYREEE (reference sequence). CDR3 residues: CASSSGTQGAGNSPLHF. The CDR3 DNA is TGTGCCAGCAGCTCGGGGACCCAGGGGGCGGGCAATTCACCCCTCCACTTT. Supplemented by reference TRBV5-4 and TRBJ1-6, the full variable domain reads ETGVTQSPTHLIKTRGQQVTLRCSSQSGHNTVSWYQQALGQGPQFIFQYYREEENGRGNFPPRFSGLQFPNYSSELNVNALELDDSALYLCASSSGTQGAGNSPLHFGNGTRLTVT.

The chain joins TRBV6-1 to TRBJ2-1; 12 nucleotides line up with TRBD1. Trimming cost V 6 bases and J 7 bases; bases outside gene matches: 4. The CDR3 has 14 amino acids. CDR1 is MNHNS, CDR2 SASEGT, per germline. In nucleotides, the CDR3 is TGTGCCAGCAGGGGACAGGGGGCTCTGAATGAGCAGTTCTTC. It translates to CASRGQGALNEQFF.

The chain recombines TRBV6-1 with TRBJ1-5; perhaps TRBD1 as D (5 bases). The germline gives CDR1 MNHNS, CDR2 SASEGT. The CDR3 length is 13 residues. V gave up 8 bases and J gave up 0 bases, with 8 bases separating them. The CDR3 loop is CASGQGSNQPQHF. The CDR3 DNA reads TGTGCCAGCGGTCAGGGTAGCAATCAGCCCCAGCATTTT.

CDR3 amino acids: CASSPLGGRETQYF. DNA of the CDR3: TGTGCCAGCTCACCATTGGGGGGCCGGGAGACCCAGTACTTC. V and J are TRBV18 and TRBJ2-5; D tentatively reads TRBD1 or TRBD2 (6 bases each). V lost 2 bases and J 5 bases, leaving 12 bases between the germline ends. Germline assignment: CDR1 KGHSH and CDR2 LQKENI. The CDR3 extends over 14 amino acids.

The V gene is TRBV5-3, the J gene TRBJ1-3; TRBD1 might be the D (6 bases). TRBV5-3 belongs to the ORF category, with a function that is uncertain. The CDR3 is 15 amino acids. Trimming shortened V by 4 bases and J by 4 bases, and 15 bases separated the two germline ends. CDR3 DNA: TGTGCCAGAAGCATTGCCCCGGGGGGCGGAAACACCATATATTTT. As protein: CARSIAPGGGNTIYF.

This sequence joins TRBV5-8 and TRBJ1-4; no clear D. The germline CDR1 and CDR2 sequences are SGHTS and YDEGEE. V was trimmed by 5 bases and J by 6 bases, leaving 8 bases between them. The CDR3 has 12 amino acids. The CDR3 region has the DNA TGTGCCAGCAGGGGGAGGGATGAAAAACTGTTTTTT. Protein: CASRGRDEKLFF. Together with reference TRBV5-8 and TRBJ1-4, the CDR3 gives the full variable domain: EAGVTQSPTHLIKTRGQQATLRCSPISGHTSVYWYQQALGLGLQFLLWYDEGEERNRGNFPPRFSGRQFPNYSSELNVNALELEDSALYLCASRGRDEKLFFGSGTQLSVL.

This chain joins TRBV19 and TRBJ2-3; D is ambiguous. The germline V and J ends were trimmed by 1 base and 3 bases, with 5 bases remaining between them. The CDR3 is 13 residues long. The germline CDR1 and CDR2 sequences are LNHDA and SQIVND (reference sequence). CDR3 sequence reads: CASSIGRTDTQYF. In nucleotides, the CDR3 is TGTGCCAGTAGTATAGGCAGGACAGATACGCAGTATTTT.

The gene calls are TRBV21-1 and TRBJ2-1; no DNA check was done on the table's D call, TRBD2. TRBV21-1 is reported as a pseudogene. This CDR3 contains 16 residues. CDR3 nucleotides: TGTGCCAGCAGCAATCCCGAGACTAGCTCCTACAATGAGCAGTTCTTC. This sequence encodes CASSNPETSSYNEQFF.

The rearrangement uses TRBV6-1 and TRBJ1-1; D gene uncertain. This CDR3 has 15 residues. V lost 6 bases and J 3 bases, leaving 17 bases between the germline ends. Per the germline V gene, CDR1 is MNHNS and CDR2 is SASEGT. The CDR3 nucleotides are TGTGCCAGCAGAATGTACGGCGGCCCCTACACTGAAGCTTTCTTT. It translates to CASRMYGGPYTEAFF.

The rearrangement joins TRBV19 to TRBJ1-2, with TRBD1 identical over 9 bases. The junction had 3 bases not matched to a gene; V was cut back by 4 bases and J by 3 bases. Germline V gives CDR1 LNHDA, CDR2 SQIVND (reference sequence). The CDR3 has 14 residues. The CDR3 DNA sequence: TGTGCCAGTAGTACACAGGGGGCAGACTATGGCTACACCTTC. It yields the protein CASSTQGADYGYTF.

This clone appeared once. The chain combines TRBV13 with TRBJ2-1; 8 nucleotides match TRBD2. CDR3 length equals 13 residues. Germline lookup yields CDR1 PRHDT and CDR2 FYEKMQ (reference sequence). V shed 5 bases, J shed 6 bases, and the junction held 3 bases outside the gene matches. As DNA, the CDR3 is TGTGCCAGCAGCCCGGGGGGGCTCAATGAGCAGTTCTTC. Translation gives CASSPGGLNEQFF.

This chain links TRBV28 with TRBJ2-3; 12 nucleotides line up with TRBD2. This CDR3 is built from 15 residues. Per germline, CDR1 MDHEN and CDR2 SYDVKM. J was trimmed by 9 bases and V by 5 bases; bases with no gene match: 9. CDR3 sequence reads: CASSPRGLAGSTQYF. The CDR3 region has the DNA TGTGCCAGCAGTCCCAGAGGACTAGCGGGATCGACGCAGTATTTT.

This rearrangement joins TRBV7-2 to TRBJ1-3, with D perhaps matching TRBD1 (6 bases). The V end was cut by 5 bases, the J end by 4 bases, with 15 bases between. The CDR3 consists of 15 residues. Germline CDR1 reads SGHTA; CDR2 reads FQGNSA. The DNA for the CDR3 is TGTGCCAGCAGCCTACTACAGGGCTGGGGAAACACCATATATTTT. Translating it yields CASSLLQGWGNTIYF.

The chain employs TRBV5-4 and TRBJ2-1, with no clear D. This CDR3 has 12 amino acids. The V end lost 1 base, the J end lost 6 bases, and 5 bases lay between the germline ends. Germline lookup yields CDR1 SGHNT and CDR2 YYREEE (reference sequence). This chain's CDR3 is CASSLYPNEQFF. The CDR3 DNA reads as TGTGCCAGCAGCTTGTACCCCAATGAGCAGTTCTTC.

This sequence joins TRBV29-1 and TRBJ1-1; the match to TRBD1 covers 8 bases. The CDR3 is 13 amino acids. Germline CDR1 and CDR2: SQVTM and ANQGSEA. V lost 7 bases to trimming and J lost 8 bases; unmatched junction nucleotides: 12. CDR3 bases: TGCAGCGCTCTAGGACAGGGTGAAGCGGAAGCTTTCTTT. Its protein is CSALGQGEAEAFF.

The chain recombines TRBV5-1 with TRBJ1-6, with D tentatively TRBD1 (6 bases). V lost 3 bases, J lost 7 bases, and 8 bases lay in between. The germline V gene encodes CDR1 SGHRS and CDR2 YFSETQ. There are 13 residues in the CDR3. The CDR3 DNA reads as TGCGCCAGCAGCTACGGACAGAATTCACCCCTCCACTTT. It translates to CASSYGQNSPLHF.

The gene calls are TRBV27 and TRBJ2-7; D not certain. Trimming removed 6 bases from V and 3 bases from J, with 27 bases in between. The CDR3 totals 18 residues. Germline V gene sequence: CDR1 MNHEY, CDR2 SMNVEV (reference sequence). The CDR3 DNA follows: TGTGCCAGCAGCCAGCGATGGGGTGGAACGAGTGGAGTCTACGAGCAGTACTTC. Translation gives CASSQRWGGTSGVYEQYF.

This rearrangement joins TRBV9 to TRBJ2-7; D gene uncertain. The CDR3 totals 14 residues. V lost 0 bases and J 5 bases, leaving 12 bases between the germline ends. Germline CDR1 is SGDLS and CDR2 is YYNGEE. The CDR3, as DNA: TGTGCCAGCAGCGTAGATTGGGGAATGGACGAGCAGTACTTC. This codes for CASSVDWGMDEQYF.

The V and J genes are TRBV5-6 and TRBJ1-1, with D unresolved. CDR1 and CDR2 (germline): SGHDT, YYEEEE. Trimming left V 4 bases short and J 4 bases short, with 14 bases between. CDR3 length: 14 residues. CDR3 loop: CASSRSNSGTEAFF. The CDR3 nucleotides are TGTGCCAGCAGCCGTTCTAATTCCGGCACTGAAGCTTTCTTT.

The rearrangement joins TRBV18 to TRBJ1-1; tentatively, D is TRBD1 (6 bases). The CDR3 is made up of 14 amino acids. Per germline, CDR1 KGHSH and CDR2 LQKENI. The V and J ends lost 5 bases and 3 bases respectively, with 13 bases between them. CDR3 in DNA: TGTGCCAGCTCATCCGACAGGACGTACACTGAAGCTTTCTTT. Translated: CASSSDRTYTEAFF.

This sequence joins TRBV5-1 and TRBJ1-1; tentative D call: TRBD1 (6 bases). Trimming removed 2 bases at V and 8 bases at J, with 13 bases between. The germline gives CDR1 SGHRS, CDR2 YFSETQ. The CDR3 contains 13 residues. In DNA form, the CDR3 reads TGCGCCAGCAGCTTCGATTCCGGGACAGAAGCTTTCTTT. As protein: CASSFDSGTEAFF.

This sequence joins TRBV4-1 and TRBJ2-3, with 13 bases aligning to TRBD2. The J segment lost 2 bases and the V segment lost 4 bases, leaving 3 bases of the junction unmatched. The germline V gene has CDR1 MGHRA and CDR2 YSYEKL. The CDR3 is 16 amino acids. DNA of the CDR3: TGCGCCAGCAGCCCCGGACTAGCGGGGGCCACAGATACGCAGTATTTT. Protein sequence: CASSPGLAGATDTQYF.

In this sample, this clone turned up once. The chain links TRBV7-2 to TRBJ2-1; D is perhaps TRBD2 (6 bases). CDR1 is SGHTA and CDR2 is FQGNSA in the germline V gene. V was shortened by 4 bases and J by 0 bases, with 13 bases between the two germline ends. This CDR3 has 16 amino acids. CDR3 protein: CASSSLAFSSYNEQFF. In DNA, the CDR3 is TGTGCCAGCAGCTCGCTAGCGTTCAGCTCCTACAATGAGCAGTTCTTC.

The chain is built from TRBV6-6 and TRBJ2-1, with D perhaps given as TRBD1 or TRBD2 (6 bases each). V lost 7 bases to trimming and J lost 1 base, with 11 bases between them. Germline loops: CDR1 MNHNY, CDR2 SVGAGI (reference sequence). The CDR3 has 14 amino acids. CDR3 sequence: CASITGRSYNEQFF. CDR3 sequence (DNA): TGTGCCAGCATCACAGGGAGGTCCTACAATGAGCAGTTCTTC.